Listed below are T cell receptor beta chains from one sample, sequenced in a study of blood T cell repertoires in COVID-19. Measured with immunoSEQ multiplex PCR; TCRdb has only the in-frame clones, and not every one. This table holds under 150,000 clones, approximately 85% found once. The material sequenced was peripheral blood. Source of these receptors: a woman aged 55-69 years with COVID-19, enrolled during active disease. CDR3s include the opening cysteine and the closing phenylalanine or tryptophan. D genes are given only for firm matches. A row's size may be missing; if present it is once, few, many or a size class.

d_gene | j_gene | abundance | v_gene | CDR3nt | CDR3aa
. | TRBJ1-2 | . | TRBV14 | TGTGCCAGCAGCCAAGACCAGTGGGGGGACTATGGCTACACCTTC | CASSQDQWGDYGYTF
TRBD2 | TRBJ2-3 | . | TRBV7-3 | TGTGCCAGCAGCTTGAGTAGCGGGCGAAGCACAGATACGCAGTATTTT | CASSLSSGRSTDTQYF
. | TRBJ1-4 | . | TRBV7-9 | TGTGCCAGCAGCTTAAGAGGGATTGGTGAAAAACTGTTTTTT | CASSLRGIGEKLFF
TRBD1 | TRBJ2-7 | . | TRBV2 | TGTGCCAGCAGTGGGGGACAGGTCACCGAGCAGTACTTC | CASSGGQVTEQYF
. | TRBJ1-2 | . | TRBV7-9 | TGTGCCAGCAGCTTAGCACACAGTTTATCAAACTATGGCTACACCTTC | CASSLAHSLSNYGYTF
TRBD1 | TRBJ1-5 | . | TRBV5-1 | TGCGCCAGCAGCTTGGCAGGCAGGGGGAATCAGCCCCAGCATTTT | CASSLAGRGNQPQHF
TRBD2 | TRBJ2-3 | . | TRBV27 | TGTGCCAGCAGTGGGACTAGCAGACGAGCGGCAGATACGCAGTATTTT | CASSGTSRRAADTQYF
TRBD2 | TRBJ2-3 | few | TRBV7-9 | TGTGCCAGCAGACCACTAGCGGGGGGAGACACAGATACGCAGTATTTT | CASRPLAGGDTDTQYF
. | TRBJ1-1 | . | TRBV19 | TGTGCCAGTATGCGGGGAATGGGCACGAACACTGAAGCTTTCTTT | CASMRGMGTNTEAFF
. | TRBJ1-2 | once | TRBV1 | TGCACCAGCACCCCGACGGGGTGGAGGGGCGGCTACACCTTC | CTSTPTGWRGGYTF
. | TRBJ1-6 | . | TRBV10-3 | TGTGCCATCAGTTCCTATGGGGGACATCCTAATTCACCCCTCCACTTT | CAISSYGGHPNSPLHF
TRBD1 | TRBJ2-7 | . | TRBV5-1 | TGCGCCAGCAGCTTGGAGGGGACAGGCGATTACGAGCAGTACTTC | CASSLEGTGDYEQYF
TRBD1 | TRBJ1-2 | once | TRBV25-1 | TGTGCCAGCAGGAGGACAGGGGTTAACTATGGCTACACCTTC | CASRRTGVNYGYTF
. | TRBJ2-2 | few | TRBV7-7 | TGTGCCAGCAGCCCATATTCGGCGGGAACCGGGGAGCTGTTTTTT | CASSPYSAGTGELFF
. | TRBJ1-2 | few | TRBV2 | TGTGCCAGCAGTGGAAGAGTGGACAGTGGCTACACCTTC | CASSGRVDSGYTF
TRBD2 | TRBJ2-2 | . | TRBV24-1 | TGTGCCACCAAGACTAGCGGGGGGGCCGGGGAGCTGTTTTTT | CATKTSGGAGELFF
TRBD1 | TRBJ2-1 | . | TRBV5-5 | TGTGCCAGCAGCTCACAGGGGGATCCTTACAATGAGCAGTTCTTC | CASSSQGDPYNEQFF
. | TRBJ1-2 | . | TRBV24-1 | TGTGCCGTGGAACAGAGCCTCTATGGCTACACCTTC | CAVEQSLYGYTF
TRBD1 | TRBJ1-2 | . | TRBV6-5 | TGTGCCAGCAGCCCGACAGGGGGTAACTATGGCTACACCTTC | CASSPTGGNYGYTF
TRBD1 | TRBJ2-1 | . | TRBV5-8 | TGTGCCAGCAGTTCACACAGGGGGCTAGGGTCAGGGGGCAATGAGCAGTTCTTC | CASSSHRGLGSGGNEQFF
. | TRBJ1-1 | . | TRBV24-1 | TGTGCCACCAGTGACCCCCTCACAGGGAACACTGAAGCTTTCTTT | CATSDPLTGNTEAFF
TRBD1 | TRBJ1-6 | few | TRBV9 | TGTGCCAGCACCCTATCGGACAGGGGAGGTTCACCCCTCCACTTT | CASTLSDRGGSPLHF
TRBD1 | TRBJ2-3 | . | TRBV12-5 | TGTGCTAGTGCACGGGACAGGGACACAGATACGCAGTATTTT | CASARDRDTDTQYF